This TCR beta chain was captured by sequencing in a study of blood T cells in healthy people across ages (dated by TCRdb to the mid-2010s). Some background on the complete study: Template switching captured roughly one uniquely barcoded TCR beta cDNA molecule per two T cells in model experiments. Using deep sequencing normalized with unique cDNA molecular identifiers, the study measured how TCR beta repertoire diversity changes with age. The donors were divided into four age groups: young (average approximately 17 years), middle-aged (around 41), aged (about 62) and long-lived (about 79). For two donors (one aged 18 to 29 and one aged 80 or older), the study analyzed two additional independent replicas of 1 million unique cDNA reads from the same blood draw.

Libraries were built with 5' RACE. The data were produced on an Illumina HiSeq 2500. A second PCR of about 6 to 12 cycles was performed with a sample-barcoded 5' primer and a J-beta primer mix. A template-switch 5' adaptor carrying 12 random nucleotides introduced a unique molecular identifier onto each TCR beta cDNA molecule. Each sample yielded at least 2.5 million CDR3-containing paired-end reads. The Mint cDNA synthesis kit, primed by a TRBC-specific oligonucleotide, was used to synthesize first-strand cDNA from all RNA. Following uracil-DNA glycosylase treatment, a first 18-cycle PCR with universal primers M1SS and BC2_uni_R was performed on all cDNA. The authors processed their data as follows. For normalization, 1 million high-quality reads were randomly selected from each sample, with every read carrying a distinct molecular identifier. Reads with shared molecular identifiers were discarded instead of being binned into consensus sequences. MiTCR, set to a Q25 quality threshold and the strictest error-elimination algorithm, was used for CDR3 identification, clonotype clustering and error correction. A nonparametric unseen species model using Euler transformation provided a lower-bound estimate of total TCR beta diversity. Using fastp at Q25 and MiXCR, TCRdb reprocessed the public reads and kept productive beta chains. Rows are combined by CDR3 protein, so each entry shows the most common genes and DNA. Here the V and J calls rest on TCRdb's processing, not on the authors' analysis. This sample gives about 930,000 distinct CDR3 sequences in total; roughly 28% of them show up just once. The ten largest account for about 10% of the sample.

Systemically healthy Caucasian individuals from Russia, 39 in total and aged about 6 to 100 years, were included as donors. Around 10 milliliters of peripheral blood were drawn from each donor into EDTA-treated Vacutainer tubes. Ficoll-Paque density-gradient centrifugation was used to isolate PBMCs, with at least 6.5 million obtained per sample. Total RNA, at least 5 micrograms per sample, was extracted from PBMCs with Trizol reagent. For every donor, an aliquot of PBMCs went through flow cytometry to measure the percentages of naive CD45RAhigh/CD27high T cells. The CDR3 measures 17 amino acids from cysteine to phenylalanine. CDR3 DNA is the only sequence kept; it has 51 bases, read in frame from the first base. CDR1 and CDR2, per the germline V gene, are LGHNA and YNFKEQ. Clipping removes 1 base from V and 3 bases from J, with 12 as the unmatched junction base count. The research as a whole found: As age increased, observed TCR beta diversity per million T cells dropped in a roughly linear way, and a significant reduction was already evident by age around 41. Bulk unsorted PBMC profiling prevented conclusive comparison of naive and antigen-experienced compartments. There was a strong correlation between observed TCR beta diversity and the percentage of naive T cells measured by flow cytometry. Estimates of total diversity from one million sequenced T cells were regarded as lower bounds and underestimates. Compared with the aged group, the long-lived group had more naive CD4+ T cells, fewer expanded clones and increased TCR diversity, a pattern suggesting age selection. Because donor CMV infection status was unknown, age-related changes in expanded clonotypes were potentially confounded.

For this clonotype: No antigen is known for it. There are no base qualities to consult, and no much larger clone falls within one base.

These data are also associated with another study on T cells of mothers and their children. The second source states: Nine systemically healthy Caucasian individuals served as donors, namely three mothers together with their six children. cDNA synthesis used all of the extracted RNA, with 1.5 ug of RNA in each 15 ul reaction. Sample barcodes and 2-4 random nucleotides were added via the M1S primer in the second PCR. Over 8 million TCR beta CDR3 reads came from each mother, compared with several million reads from each child. In both related and unrelated pairs, thymic selection shapes the output of TCR recombination in a similar way, with inherited differences having only a minor effect. Related mother-child pairs always showed normalized repertoire overlap that was slightly higher than in unrelated mother-child pairs, though the difference was never significant. No persistent microchimeric T cell clones were detected, at a sensitivity of 90 to 100 clones per million clonotypes. The study used deep NGS to compare TCR beta repertoires of mothers and children, seeking features distinguishing related mother-child pairs from unrelated individuals. The mean age was roughly 36 +/- 4 years for the mothers and about 12 +/- 4 years for the children. After adapter ligation with NEBNext reagents, the libraries were sequenced on Illumina HiSeq 2000 with 100+100 nt paired-end reads. To prevent cross-contamination, the mother and child libraries were prepared one month apart and sequenced in separate runs. For each donor, between roughly 450,000 and 2,300,000 distinct TCR beta clonotypes were identified. Naive TCR beta clonotypes were estimated from low-frequency clonotypes matched to each donor's FACS-determined naive share, without sorting.

Recombination connected TRBV4-2 to TRBJ2-7, with 7 middle bases fitting TRBD2. The sample comprised blood. The receptor was derived from a woman aged 40-49 years in good health. The CDR3 region: CASSQGGGGNGRYEQYF. Here is the DNA: TGTGCCAGCAGCCAAGGTGGGGGGGGGAATGGTCGCTACGAGCAGTACTTC.